This T cell receptor (beta chain) was recovered during a study of early T cells in non-severe SARS-CoV-2 infection. The overall study: Sequenced material consisted of bulk RNA (from unsorted whole blood), and chains were unpaired.

Individual cDNA molecules each received unique molecular identifiers attached to them. MiXCR, applied by TCRdb to the 5' RACE reads, yields one record per CDR3 protein. The table records about 70,000 distinct CDR3 sequences, more than 4% of them present only once. The CDR3 extends over 16 amino acids. Trimming took off 3 bases at V and 0 bases at J, with 12 bases between the two ends. CDR1 ENHRY and CDR2 SYGVKD come from the germline V gene. This clonotype was seen at least ten times. This sequence was found in an adult who was a healthcare worker with PCR-confirmed SARS-CoV-2 infection or an uninfected control (not recorded which). The chain links TRBV10-3 to TRBJ2-1; D not certain. The material sequenced was whole blood, taken at baseline. CDR3 nucleotide sequence: TGTGCCATCAGTGACCCAGGTACTATCTCCTACAATGAGCAGTTCTTC. Protein product: CAISDPGTISYNEQFF.